These 7 T cell receptor beta chains were sequenced from one sample in a study of HIV-infected patients and healthy controls. All unsorted peripheral T cells were captured because whole blood was used without fractionation. cDNA was made from 500 ng RNA using alpha and beta constant primers. Using multiplexing indices, alpha and beta chain libraries were generated apart by chain-specific third strand synthesis. MiXCR was run by TCRdb on the 5' RACE reads, yielding one entry per CDR3 protein. The data show 7,500 to 10,000 distinct CDR3 sequences, with 6.5% to 9.5% seen just once and about 35% held by the top ten. Sequencing was performed on blood, taken before antiretroviral therapy. These receptors came from an adult with HIV infection. The donor label of this sample is uncertain.

This clonotype appeared many times. V is TRBV29-1 and J is TRBJ2-1, with D tentatively TRBD2 (5 bases). The CDR3 length is 14 residues. Trimming shortened V by 5 bases and J by 5 bases, and 16 bases separated the two germline ends. Germline V CDR1 and CDR2: SQVTM, ANQGSEA. The CDR3 DNA reads as TGCAGCGTTTACTTGGCTAGCCAACACAATGAGCAGTTCTTC. Residues: CSVYLASQHNEQFF.

This clonotype appeared many times. V and J are TRBV20-1 and TRBJ2-2, with 7 bases lining up with TRBD2. V was clipped by 6 bases and J by 6 bases; unmatched bases: 7. CDR3 length: 13 amino acids. Germline CDR1 reads DFQATT; CDR2 reads SNEGSKA (reference sequence). The CDR3 reads CSAFASGAGELFF. The CDR3 DNA follows: TGCAGTGCGTTCGCTAGCGGCGCCGGGGAGCTGTTTTTT.

As concerns this clonotype: One junction end disagrees with the germline gene, perhaps due to a read error. The chain links TRBV5-1 to TRBJ2-1; 8 positions agree with TRBD2. The germline V gene has CDR1 SGHRS and CDR2 YFSETQ. The CDR3 totals 16 residues. The CDR3 DNA follows: TGCGCCAGCAGATTGGCGGGAGGACGGGGCGACGGTGAGCAGTTCTTC. Translating it yields CASRLAGGRGDGEQFF. Full variable domain (remainder filled in from reference TRBV5-1 and TRBJ2-1): KAGVTQTPRYLIKTRGQQVTLSCSPISGHRSVSWYQQTPGQGLQFLFEYFSETQRNKGNFPGRFSGRQFSNSRSEMNVSTLELGDSALYLCASRLAGGRGDGEQFFGPGTRLTVL.

This clonotype was counted many times. This chain links TRBV27 with TRBJ2-3; 9 bases line up with TRBD2. The V and J ends lost 2 bases and 1 base, in that order; junction bases with no gene match: 1. This CDR3 spans 15 amino acids. The germline V gene has CDR1 MNHEY and CDR2 SMNVEV (reference sequence). The CDR3 nucleotides read TGTGCCAGCAGTTTACCTAGCGGGGGCACAGATACGCAGTATTTT. Protein: CASSLPSGGTDTQYF.

The sample holds many counts of this clonotype. V usage is TRBV5-4 and J usage is TRBJ2-3; TRBD2 matches at 8 bases. The CDR3 extends over 16 amino acids. Per germline, CDR1 SGHNT and CDR2 YYREEE (reference sequence). V shed 0 bases, J shed 1 base, and the junction held 4 bases outside the gene matches. The DNA of the CDR3 is TGTGCCAGCAGCTTGGGGCGGGGGGAAGGCACAGATACGCAGTATTTT. Protein product: CASSLGRGEGTDTQYF. Complete variable domain (other parts from reference TRBV5-4 and TRBJ2-3): ETGVTQSPTHLIKTRGQQVTLRCSSQSGHNTVSWYQQALGQGPQFIFQYYREEENGRGNFPPRFSGLQFPNYSSELNVNALELDDSALYLCASSLGRGEGTDTQYFGPGTRLTVL.

This clonotype ranks as medium-sized. The V and J genes are TRBV5-6 and TRBJ2-3, with 9 bases matching TRBD2. The junction had 12 bases not matched to a gene; V was cut back by 4 bases and J by 0 bases. Germline V gene lookup returns CDR1 SGHDT and CDR2 YYEEEE. The CDR3 has 18 residues. The CDR3 sequence: CASSRWGAGGPSTDTQYF. Here the CDR3 DNA reads TGTGCCAGCAGCCGGTGGGGAGCGGGAGGCCCTAGCACAGATACGCAGTATTTT.

This clonotype has at least ten counts. This chain connects TRBV29-1 to TRBJ1-1, with unresolved D. V was cut by 3 bases and J by 3 bases, with 11 bases left in between. This CDR3 is built from 13 residues. Germline V gene data show CDR1 as SQVTM and CDR2 as ANQGSEA. This CDR3 reads CSVEASRDTEAFF. The CDR3 coding sequence is TGCAGCGTTGAGGCTTCTCGTGACACTGAAGCTTTCTTT. Based on the CDR3 plus reference TRBV29-1 and TRBJ1-1, the full variable domain is SAVISQKPSRDICQRGTSLTIQCQVDSQVTMMFWYRQQPGQSLTLIATANQGSEATYESGFVIDKFPISRPNLTFSTLTVSNMSPEDSSIYLCSVEASRDTEAFFGQGTRLTVV.